The 28 T cell receptor beta chains given below trace back to one sample, sequenced in a study of T cell repertoires in cytomegalovirus infection. Their target antigens are unknown. In TCRdb, the reads were re-called with MiXCR into one record per CDR3 protein. Among about 920,000 distinct CDR3 sequences listed, roughly 31% were seen once. Sequenced here: cultured CD8+ T cells from PBMCs, sampled from culture after CMV antigen stimulation. Source of these receptors: a human donor in good health (CMV status not recorded). Some clones in this sample may be carry-over from other donors' samples.

The chain has TRBV7-9 and TRBJ1-1, with D tentatively TRBD1 (5 bases). This CDR3 has 14 amino acids. Trimming left V 5 bases short and J 3 bases short, with 13 bases between. The V gene's germline CDR1 is SEHNR and CDR2 FQNEAQ (reference sequence). The CDR3: CASSPDRAHTEAFF. The CDR3 DNA sequence: TGTGCCAGCAGCCCCGACAGAGCCCACACTGAAGCTTTCTTT.

The genes are TRBV7-6 and TRBJ2-1; the D gene is possibly TRBD2 (6 bases). This CDR3 spans 16 amino acids. Germline CDR1 is SGHVS and CDR2 is FNYEAQ. The ends were cut back, 5 bases at V and 12 bases at J, with 26 bases in the middle. The CDR3 here is CASSPAPGEYNDRQFF. CDR3 sequence (DNA): TGTGCCAGCAGCCCCGCCCCGGGAGAGTACAATGATAGGCAGTTCTTC.

The rearrangement uses TRBV19 and TRBJ1-5, with D hard to call. The germline V gene has CDR1 LNHDA and CDR2 SQIVND (reference sequence). Deletions cut 5 bases from V and 1 base from J, with 9 bases between. This CDR3 region has 14 residues. The CDR3: CASSVVRSNQPQHF. CDR3 DNA: TGTGCCAGTAGTGTGGTCCGGAGCAATCAGCCCCAGCATTTT.

This clonotype was recorded at least ten times. The chain carries TRBV12-3 or TRBV12-4 and TRBJ1-2, with D possibly being TRBD1 (5 bases). This CDR3 region has 17 residues. V lost 3 bases, J lost 4 bases, and 21 bases lay in between. The CDR3 loop reads CASSLGLATPPPYGYTF. DNA for the CDR3: TGTGCCAGCAGTTTGGGGCTCGCGACACCGCCTCCCTATGGCTACACCTTC.

There are a few counts of this clonotype. The J gene is TRBJ1-5, the V gene TRBV19; no definite D call. The length of the CDR3 is 11 residues. Germline-derived CDR1 and CDR2 are LNHDA and SQIVND (reference sequence). V was pared by 9 bases and J by 4 bases, with 7 bases between. The CDR3 spells CASSQNQPQHF. The CDR3 DNA reads as TGTGCCAGCAGCCAAAATCAGCCCCAGCATTTT.

This clonotype was seen a single time. This may come from a read error, since a much larger clone is one base off. V usage is TRBV7-2 and J usage is TRBJ1-1; D gene unclear. With 7 bases removed from V and 3 bases from J, the gap between germline ends came to 15 bases. The CDR3 totals 14 residues. The V gene's germline CDR1 is SGHTA and CDR2 FQGNSA. The CDR3 protein is CASTNSGGHTEAFF. DNA of the CDR3: TGTGCCAGCACCAACTCAGGAGGACACACTGAAGCTTTCTTT.

In this sample, this clonotype turned up a few times. The chain couples TRBV27 to TRBJ2-7; D is ambiguous. Germline assignment: CDR1 MNHEY and CDR2 SMNVEV (reference sequence). The CDR3 consists of 15 residues. V shed 3 bases and J shed 4 bases, with 16 bases lying between them. CDR3 sequence: CASSFQNGVGYEQYF. As DNA, the CDR3 is TGTGCCAGCAGTTTCCAAAATGGGGTAGGGTACGAGCAGTACTTC.

This clonotype was recorded many times. The germline gene is not matched at one end of the junction; a read error may be the cause. The V call is TRBV5-1, the J call TRBJ1-1, with D perhaps TRBD1 (6 bases). This CDR3 region has 14 residues. The V gene's germline CDR1 is SGHRS and CDR2 YFSETQ. CDR3 sequence: CASSLGGENTEAFF. CDR3 nucleotides: TGTGCCAGCAGCTTAGGGGGGGAGAACACTGAAGCTTTCTTT. The variable domain in full, with the rest retrieved from reference TRBV5-1 and TRBJ1-1, is KAGVTQTPRYLIKTRGQQVTLSCSPISGHRSVSWYQQTPGQGLQFLFEYFSETQRNKGNFPGRFSGRQFSNSRSEMNVSTLELGDSALYLCASSLGGENTEAFFGQGTRLTVV.

This clonotype was recorded many times. The rearrangement links TRBV7-6 to TRBJ1-1; D uncertain. This CDR3 is built from 14 residues. V was pared by 4 bases and J by 4 bases, with 13 bases between. Germline loops: CDR1 SGHVS, CDR2 FNYEAQ. CDR3 residues: CASSYAGSATEAFF. Here the CDR3 DNA reads TGTGCCAGCAGCTACGCCGGGTCGGCCACTGAAGCTTTCTTT. The whole variable domain, filled in from reference TRBV7-6 and TRBJ1-1, reads GAGVSQSPRYKVTKRGQDVALRCDPISGHVSLYWYRQALGQGPEFLTYFNYEAQQDKSGLPNDRFSAERPEGSISTLTIQRTEQRDSAMYRCASSYAGSATEAFFGQGTRLTVV.

The chain couples TRBV4-1 to TRBJ2-3; TRBD2 is a possible D gene (5 bases). The CDR3 runs to 16 residues. V lost 3 bases to trimming and J lost 1 base, with 14 bases between them. Germline lookup yields CDR1 MGHRA and CDR2 YSYEKL. The CDR3 DNA follows: TGCGCCAGCAGCCAGCGGCCAGCCGGGGGCACAGATACGCAGTATTTT. Translation: CASSQRPAGGTDTQYF.

This clonotype was counted ten times or more. The V gene is TRBV12-3 or TRBV12-4, the J gene TRBJ1-1, with a possible D match to TRBD1 (6 bases). This CDR3 contains 17 residues. Trimming stripped 4 bases from V and 4 bases from J, with 22 bases between. The DNA of the CDR3 is TGTGCCAGCAGTTATCGCCGCCTGGGGGGGGCGACCACTGAAGCTTTCTTT. Its translation: CASSYRRLGGATTEAFF.

There are a few counts of this clonotype. The V gene is TRBV5-6, the J gene TRBJ2-7, with D possibly matching TRBD2 (6 bases). Trimming removed 2 bases from V and 4 bases from J, with 16 bases in between. From germline, CDR1 is SGHDT and CDR2 YYEEEE. The CDR3 is 15 residues long. Written as DNA, the CDR3 is TGTGCCAGCAGCTTAATTAGGACGGCGGGATACGAGCAGTACTTC. Its protein is CASSLIRTAGYEQYF. The whole variable domain, filled in from reference TRBV5-6 and TRBJ2-7, reads DAGVTQSPTHLIKTRGQQVTLRCSPKSGHDTVSWYQQALGQGPQFIFQYYEEEERQRGNFPDRFSGHQFPNYSSELNVNALLLGDSALYLCASSLIRTAGYEQYFGPGTRLTVT.

J is TRBJ2-5 and V is TRBV27, with D perhaps matching TRBD2 (5 bases). The V gene's germline CDR1 is MNHEY and CDR2 SMNVEV (reference sequence). The CDR3 contains 14 residues. Trimming left V 5 bases short and J 1 base short, with 11 bases between. The CDR3 region is CASSETRSQETQYF. CDR3 nucleotides: TGTGCCAGCAGTGAAACTAGATCCCAAGAGACCCAGTACTTC.

This clonotype has more than one count but fewer than ten. This chain joins TRBV6-5 and TRBJ2-3, with 8 positions matching TRBD1. Germline CDR1 and CDR2: MNHEY and SVGAGI. CDR3 size: 17 residues. J lost 2 bases, V lost 0 bases, and 7 bases had no gene match. CDR3 protein: CASSYSEMTGDTDTQYF. The CDR3 coding sequence is TGTGCCAGCAGTTACTCGGAGATGACAGGGGACACAGATACGCAGTATTTT.

The rearrangement links TRBV2 to TRBJ1-2; D is undetermined. This CDR3 is 14 amino acids long. With 6 bases removed from V and 4 bases from J, the gap between germline ends came to 15 bases. CDR1 is SNHLY, CDR2 FYNNEI, per germline. The CDR3 bases are TGTGCCAGCAGGGGTACCGGGGTAGTCTATGGCTACACCTTC. This sequence encodes CASRGTGVVYGYTF.

This chain connects TRBV6-2 or TRBV6-3 to TRBJ1-1; D is unresolved. Looked up from germline, CDR1 is MNHEY and CDR2 is SVGEGT. Trimming cost V 2 bases and J 1 base, with 11 bases left between them. The CDR3 runs to 15 residues. CDR3 residues: CASSYLGLKNTEAFF. In DNA form, the CDR3 reads TGTGCCAGCAGTTACCTCGGGCTGAAGAACACTGAAGCTTTCTTT.

The chain employs TRBV19 and TRBJ1-1; a weak D match, TRBD1 (5 bases). The CDR3 is 13 residues long. Germline V gene lookup returns CDR1 LNHDA and CDR2 SQIVND (reference sequence). V lost 5 bases, J lost 3 bases, and 10 bases lay in between. DNA for the CDR3: TGTGCCAGTAGTCCTCAAGGGGACACTGAAGCTTTCTTT. This encodes CASSPQGDTEAFF.

The table lists this clonotype with a few counts. This sequence joins TRBV7-9 and TRBJ1-4; 8 positions match TRBD1. The CDR3 is 16 amino acids. The germline CDR1 and CDR2 sequences are SEHNR and FQNEAQ (reference sequence). V was clipped by 5 bases and J by 5 bases; unmatched bases: 10. CDR3 sequence (DNA): TGTGCCAGCAGCAAAATCCGGGACAGGCGGAATGAAAAACTGTTTTTT. It is translated as CASSKIRDRRNEKLFF.

This clonotype was seen once. The genes are TRBV20-1 and TRBJ2-5, with TRBD1 matching over 8 bases. Germline V gene lookup returns CDR1 DFQATT and CDR2 SNEGSKA (reference sequence). The CDR3 runs 15 residues. The V segment lost 3 bases and the J segment 1 base; nucleotides outside the gene matches: 7. The CDR3 DNA sequence: TGCAGTGCTAGGGTGACAGGGGAAATCCAAGAGACCCAGTACTTC. This translates into CSARVTGEIQETQYF.

This clonotype has more than one count but fewer than ten. The chain uses TRBV7-6 and TRBJ2-1, with 7 bases that match TRBD2. V dropped 5 bases and J dropped 13; count of bases not matched to a gene: 11. The CDR3 length is 13 residues. The germline V gene encodes CDR1 SGHVS and CDR2 FNYEAQ. CDR3 region: CASSPEGTSDQFF. The CDR3 coding sequence is TGTGCCAGCAGCCCCGAGGGAACTAGCGATCAGTTCTTC.

The table lists this clonotype with many counts. The chain employs TRBV4-3 and TRBJ2-1; no clear D gene. V was trimmed by 1 base and J by 3 bases, leaving 7 bases between them. The CDR3 loop spans 14 amino acids. The V gene's germline CDR1 is LGHNA and CDR2 YSLEER. The chain's CDR3 is CASSQVGNYNEQFF. The CDR3 DNA sequence: TGCGCCAGCAGCCAAGTCGGAAACTACAATGAGCAGTTCTTC.

This clonotype was picked up a small number of times. The CDR3 DNA follows: TGTGCCAGCAGTTACAAGAGTAGCGACCCCTACGAGCAGTACTTC. Amino acid sequence: CASSYKSSDPYEQYF. The rearrangement uses TRBV6-2 or TRBV6-3 and TRBJ2-7; a possible D gene is TRBD2 (5 bases). V was shortened by 2 bases and J by 2 bases, with 13 bases between the two germline ends. The CDR3 consists of 15 residues. Germline-derived CDR1 and CDR2 are MNHEY and SVGEGT.

V and J are TRBV12-3 or TRBV12-4 and TRBJ2-2; 9 bases match TRBD2. With 6 bases clipped from V and 6 bases from J, the junction kept 17 bases outside the gene matches. The CDR3 loop spans 18 amino acids. The CDR3, as DNA: TGTGCCAGCAGCCCTATTTACAGCGGGGGGAGTCCCGCCGGGGAGCTGTTTTTT. This sequence encodes CASSPIYSGGSPAGELFF.

This clonotype was found a few times. This may be a read error, as it is one base from a much larger clone. CDR3: CASSFPLAGGPTDTQYF. DNA of the CDR3: TGTGCCAGCAGCTTCCCACTAGCGGGGGGGCCCACAGATACGCAGTATTTT. The J gene is TRBJ2-3, the V gene TRBV11-2; TRBD2 matches 13 bases. Germline CDR1 and CDR2: SGHAT and FQNNGV. V trimming: 3 bases; J trimming: 2 bases; junction bases outside the gene matches: 5. CDR3 length equals 17 residues.

This chain uses TRBV7-9 with TRBJ2-7; D assignment may be TRBD1 or TRBD2 (5 bases each). Between the trimmed V and J ends, which lost 5 bases and 5 bases, there was a span of 10 bases. The CDR3 loop spans 12 amino acids. The germline CDR1 and CDR2 sequences are SEHNR and FQNEAQ (reference sequence). The CDR3: CASSHEGNEQYF. The CDR3 DNA follows: TGTGCCAGCAGCCATGAGGGGAACGAGCAGTACTTC.

The chain combines TRBV7-9 with TRBJ2-7; D gene ambiguous. Germline CDR1 is SEHNR and CDR2 is FQNEAQ (reference sequence). There are 15 residues in the CDR3. Trimming cost V 4 bases and J 0 bases, with 13 bases left between them. The CDR3 spells CASSSDVYSSYEQYF. In nucleotides, the CDR3 is TGTGCCAGCAGCTCGGACGTATACAGCTCCTACGAGCAGTACTTC.

This clonotype was detected many times. The chain links TRBV7-9 to TRBJ2-1; D ambiguous. The V end was cut by 0 bases, the J end by 5 bases, with 11 bases between. CDR3 size: 15 residues. The germline gives CDR1 SEHNR, CDR2 FQNEAQ (reference sequence). Here the CDR3 reads CASSLARKSHNEQFF. CDR3 nucleotides: TGTGCCAGCAGCTTAGCCAGGAAATCCCACAATGAGCAGTTCTTC.

V is TRBV27 and J is TRBJ1-6, with 9 bases lining up with TRBD1. The CDR3 runs 17 residues. Germline V gene sequence: CDR1 MNHEY, CDR2 SMNVEV (reference sequence). With 5 bases clipped from V and 7 bases from J, the junction kept 12 bases outside the gene matches. CDR3 loop: CASSPRTGALPNSPLHF. Here the CDR3 DNA reads TGTGCCAGCAGTCCCCGGACAGGGGCCCTCCCCAATTCACCCCTCCACTTT.